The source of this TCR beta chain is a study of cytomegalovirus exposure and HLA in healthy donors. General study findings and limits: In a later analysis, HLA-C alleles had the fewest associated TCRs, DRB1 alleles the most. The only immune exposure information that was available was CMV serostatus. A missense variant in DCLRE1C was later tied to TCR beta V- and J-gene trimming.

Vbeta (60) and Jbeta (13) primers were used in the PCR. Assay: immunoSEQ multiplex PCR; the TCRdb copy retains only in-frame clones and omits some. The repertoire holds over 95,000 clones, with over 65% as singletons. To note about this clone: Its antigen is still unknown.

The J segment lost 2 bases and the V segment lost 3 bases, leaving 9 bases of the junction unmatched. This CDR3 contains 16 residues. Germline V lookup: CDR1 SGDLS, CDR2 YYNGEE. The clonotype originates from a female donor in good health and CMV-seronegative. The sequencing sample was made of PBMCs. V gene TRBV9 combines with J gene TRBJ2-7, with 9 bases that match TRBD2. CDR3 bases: TGTGCCAGCAGCGCAGGTAGCGGGGGCGTTCCCTACGAGCAGTACTTC. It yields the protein CASSAGSGGVPYEQYF. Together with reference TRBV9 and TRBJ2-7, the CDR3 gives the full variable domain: DSGVTQTPKHLITATGQRVTLRCSPRSGDLSVYWYQQSLDQGLQFLIQYYNGEERAKGNILERFSAQQFPDLHSELNLSSLELGDSALYFCASSAGSGGVPYEQYFGPGTRLTVT.